These T cell receptor beta chains were read from a single sample in a study of shared clonotypes between healthy human individuals. Produced via immunoSEQ multiplex PCR; TCRdb's table is partial and in-frame only. The table includes some 1,900,000 clones, just under 95% detected once. The sample was naive CD8+ T cells sorted from blood. These TCRs come from a man aged 18-30 years in good health. CDR3s include the opening cysteine and the closing phenylalanine or tryptophan. The D gene is left open where the match is weak. The size entry is marked missing in some rows and otherwise reads once, few, many or a size class.

J	D	size	V	DNA	CDR3
TRBJ1-6	.	.	TRBV2	TGTGCCAGCAGTGAACCATACGAAGGTTTAACCCTCCACTTT	CASSEPYEGLTLHF
TRBJ1-2	.	.	TRBV7-8	TGTGCCAGCAGCTTATCTTCTAACTATGGCTACACCTTC	CASSLSSNYGYTF
TRBJ2-7	.	once	TRBV2	TGTGCCAGCACTATAACGCAGATATACGAGCAGTACTTC	CASTITQIYEQYF
TRBJ2-1	TRBD2	.	TRBV7-9	TGTGCCAGCAGCCTCAGCGGGGCGCCCAATGAGCAGTTCTTC	CASSLSGAPNEQFF
TRBJ2-5	.	.	TRBV27	TGTGCCAGCAGTTTACTCGGGACGGTCCAAGAGACCCAGTACTTC	CASSLLGTVQETQYF
TRBJ1-6	.	.	TRBV7-9	TGTGCCAGCAGCTTAGAAGGAGAGCGCACCCTCCACTTT	CASSLEGERTLHF
TRBJ2-4	.	.	TRBV5-6	TGTGCCAGCAGCTTTGGGGTGCAAAACATTCAGTACTTC	CASSFGVQNIQYF
TRBJ2-2	TRBD2	.	TRBV11-2	TGTGCCAGCAGCCCACTAGCGGGAGGGGGTACCGGGGAGCTGTTTTTT	CASSPLAGGGTGELFF
TRBJ2-3	.	.	TRBV9	TGTGCCAGCAGCCCAACAGGCACAGATACGCAGTATTTT	CASSPTGTDTQYF
TRBJ1-2	TRBD1	.	TRBV9	TGTGCCAGCAGCGCCCACCGGGACAGCTATGGCTACACCTTC	CASSAHRDSYGYTF
TRBJ1-4	.	.	TRBV11-2	TGTGCCAGCAGCCCCCCTCCAACAGAAAAGGGTGAAAAACTGTTTTTT	CASSPPPTEKGEKLFF
TRBJ1-5	.	.	TRBV5-1	TGCGCCAGCAGCTTGGATGGGATACTTGGCAATCAGCCCCAGCATTTT	CASSLDGILGNQPQHF
TRBJ2-7	.	.	TRBV7-9	TGTGCCAGCAGCATTCCGGGGCCTGAGGAGGAGCAGTACTTC	CASSIPGPEEEQYF